Presented here are 3 T cell receptor beta chains from one specimen sequenced in a study of blood T cell repertoires in COVID-19. Assay used: immunoSEQ multiplex PCR; TCRdb lists only in-frame clones, some missing. The sample yields 350,000 to 500,000 clones, around nine tenths seen once. Specimen: peripheral blood. The receptors come from a man aged 18 to 30 with COVID-19, enrolled during active disease.

The chain joins TRBV19 to TRBJ2-1; 16 nucleotides match TRBD2. J was trimmed by 0 bases and V by 3 bases; bases with no gene match: 5. There are 19 residues in the CDR3. Germline CDR1 LNHDA, CDR2 SQIVND (reference sequence). Here the CDR3 reads CASSIQGLAGGSSYNEQFF. CDR3 DNA sequence: TGTGCCAGTAGTATTCAGGGACTAGCGGGGGGGAGCTCCTACAATGAGCAGTTCTTC.

The chain combines TRBV7-9 with TRBJ2-7, with 10 bases fitting TRBD2. The CDR3 has 16 residues. The V segment lost 5 bases and the J segment 1 base; nucleotides outside the gene matches: 8. Germline V gene data show CDR1 as SEHNR and CDR2 as FQNEAQ (reference sequence). This CDR3 reads CASSQQGTSDSYEQYF. The CDR3 region has the DNA TGTGCCAGCAGCCAACAAGGGACTAGCGATTCCTACGAGCAGTACTTC.

Note on this clone: This same CDR3 is encoded by further DNA sequences in the sample. This chain connects TRBV7-2 to TRBJ1-6; D perhaps matches TRBD1 (6 bases). V was trimmed by 2 bases and J by 10 bases, leaving 9 bases between them. This CDR3 comprises 13 residues. The germline CDR1 and CDR2 sequences are SGHTA and FQGNSA. CDR3 protein: CASSLQGSSPLHF. CDR3 DNA sequence: TGTGCCAGCAGCTTACAGGGGTCCTCACCCCTCCACTTT. The full variable domain, with the rest looked up from reference TRBV7-2 and TRBJ1-6, is GAGVSQSPSNKVTEKGKDVELRCDPISGHTALYWYRQSLGQGLEFLIYFQGNSAPDKSGLPSDRFSAERTGGSVSTLTIQRTQQEDSAVYLCASSLQGSSPLHFGNGTRLTVT.